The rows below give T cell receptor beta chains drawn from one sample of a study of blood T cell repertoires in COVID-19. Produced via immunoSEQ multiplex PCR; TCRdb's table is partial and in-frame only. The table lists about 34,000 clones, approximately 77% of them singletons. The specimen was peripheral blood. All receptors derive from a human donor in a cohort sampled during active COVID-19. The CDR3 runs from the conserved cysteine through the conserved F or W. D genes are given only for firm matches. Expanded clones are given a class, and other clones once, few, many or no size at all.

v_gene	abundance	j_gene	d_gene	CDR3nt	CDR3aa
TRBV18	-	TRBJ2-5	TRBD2	TGTGCCAGCTCACGGTCCGCGGGGGGGGAGACCCAGTACTTC	CASSRSAGGETQYF
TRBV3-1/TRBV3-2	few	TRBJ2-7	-	TGTGCCAGCAGCCAGGGGATCGGGGGTCCAACACCCTACGAGCAGTACTTC	CASSQGIGGPTPYEQYF
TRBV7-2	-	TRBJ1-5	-	TGTGCCAGCAGCTTAGCCAGGGGTGAAAATCAGCCCCAGCATTTT	CASSLARGENQPQHF
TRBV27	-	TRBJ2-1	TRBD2	TGTGCCAGCAGTTTCCGTACCCCCGGGACTAGAATAAATGAGCAGTTCTTC	CASSFRTPGTRINEQFF
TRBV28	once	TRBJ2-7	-	TGTACCAGCAGTCCCCGTTTATCCGAGCAGTACTTC	CTSSPRLSEQYF
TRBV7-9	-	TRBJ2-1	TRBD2	TGTGCCAGCAGCTTAAGAGTTGGACTAGCGGGAGGTGATGAGCAGTTCTTC	CASSLRVGLAGGDEQFF
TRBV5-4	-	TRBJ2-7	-	TGTGCCAGCAGCTTGGGGCAGTACTACGAGCAGTACTTC	CASSLGQYYEQYF
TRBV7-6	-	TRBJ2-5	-	TGTGCCAGCAGCTTAAGGGGAAGCAAAGAGACCCAGTACTTC	CASSLRGSKETQYF
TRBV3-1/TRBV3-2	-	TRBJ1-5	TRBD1	TGTGCCAGCAGCCAAGGGCAGGGGGCTAGGGGTCAGCCCCAGCATTTT	CASSQGQGARGQPQHF
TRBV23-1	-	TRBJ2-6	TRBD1	TGCGCCAGCACAGGGACAGCCCGATCTGGGGCCAACGTCCTGACTTTC	CASTGTARSGANVLTF
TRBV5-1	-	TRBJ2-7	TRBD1	TGCGCCAGCAGCCATGACAGGGACGAGCAGTACTTC	CASSHDRDEQYF
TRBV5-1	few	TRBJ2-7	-	TGCGCCAGCAGCTTGCCTAGCGCCGAGCAGTACTTC	CASSLPSAEQYF
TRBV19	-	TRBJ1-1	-	TGTGCCAGTAGTATAGGGTTCGGAGTCAGCCAGGGGAAGAACACTGAAGCTTTCTTT	CASSIGFGVSQGKNTEAFF
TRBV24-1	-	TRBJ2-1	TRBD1	TGTGCCACCCGTAGGGTTTGGACAGGGGGCCCTACGAAAAGGAGCTCCTACAATGAGCAGTTCTTC	CATRRVWTGGPTKRSSYNEQFF
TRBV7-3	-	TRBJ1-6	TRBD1	TGTGCCAGCAGCCTCGGGACAGTTGGATCACCCCTCCACTTT	CASSLGTVGSPLHF
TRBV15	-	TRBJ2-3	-	TGTGCCACCAGCAGAGAAGGGGTATTCGATACGCAGTATTTT	CATSREGVFDTQYF
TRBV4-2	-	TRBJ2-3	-	TGTGCCAGCAGCCAAGATATGGCTAGACTCCGCACAGATACGCAGTATTTT	CASSQDMARLRTDTQYF
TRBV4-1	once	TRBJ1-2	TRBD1	TGCGCCAGCAGCCAAGAAGGGGCAGACAGGGCCCTCTATGGCTACACCTTC	CASSQEGADRALYGYTF
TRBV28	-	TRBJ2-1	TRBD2	TGTGCCAGCAGTTTAAACCTAGCGGGAGTAGTTGAGCAGTTCTTC	CASSLNLAGVVEQFF
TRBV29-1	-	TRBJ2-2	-	TGCAGCGTTGGAGGTGCCGGGGAGCTGTTTTTT	CSVGGAGELFF
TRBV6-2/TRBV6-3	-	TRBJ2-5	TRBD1	TGTGCCAGCAGCCCCCGGGACAGGGCAGGGGAGACCCAGTACTTC	CASSPRDRAGETQYF
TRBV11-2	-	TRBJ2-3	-	TGTGCCAGCAGCTCAATACAGGGTGTCCCCCACACAGATACGCAGTATTTT	CASSSIQGVPHTDTQYF
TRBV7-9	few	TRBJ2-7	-	TGTGCCAGCAGCTTAGGCGTAGCTCTCCCCTACGAGCAGTACTTC	CASSLGVALPYEQYF
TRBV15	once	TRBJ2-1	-	TGTGCCACCAGCAGGGCAGGCAGGGTCAGCGAGCAGTTCTTC	CATSRAGRVSEQFF
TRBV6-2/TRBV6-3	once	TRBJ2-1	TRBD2	TGTGCCAGCAGTTTCATAGCGGGAGGTCGGTTGAATGAGCAGTTCTTC	CASSFIAGGRLNEQFF
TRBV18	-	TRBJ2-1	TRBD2	TGTGCCAGCTCACCACCGGGGACTAGCGGGAGACAGAATGAGCAGTTCTTC	CASSPPGTSGRQNEQFF
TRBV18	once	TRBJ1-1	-	TGTGCCAGCTCACCCCGGGGGAATGAAGCTTTCTTT	CASSPRGNEAFF
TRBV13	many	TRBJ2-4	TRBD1	TGTGCCAGCAGCTTAGAGCGGCAGGGGGATTTTGGGTCCAAAAACATTCAGTACTTC	CASSLERQGDFGSKNIQYF
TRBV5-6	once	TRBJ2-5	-	TGTGCCAGCAGCTTGGAAGGGAGAGAGACCCAGTACTTC	CASSLEGRETQYF
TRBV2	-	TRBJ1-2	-	TGTGCCAGCAGTGAGGTAGGGGCGTCCTATGGCTACACCTTC	CASSEVGASYGYTF
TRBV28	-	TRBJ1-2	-	TGTGCCAGCAGCCGCCTCACAGGGCTCCACGGCTACACCTTC	CASSRLTGLHGYTF
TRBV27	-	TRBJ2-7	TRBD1	TGTGCCAGCAGTCTGACAGGGGGTGTAAGGTACGAGCAGTACTTC	CASSLTGGVRYEQYF
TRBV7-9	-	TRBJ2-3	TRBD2	TGTGCCAGCAGCTTATTGAGTAGGTGGGCTAGCGGGGCTATGAATACGCAGTATTTT	CASSLLSRWASGAMNTQYF
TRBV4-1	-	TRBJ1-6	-	TGCGCCAGCAGCCAAGATCCGGGGAACGCCTATAATTCACCCCTCCACTTT	CASSQDPGNAYNSPLHF
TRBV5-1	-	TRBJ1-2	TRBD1	TGCGCCAGCAGCTTTCAGCCACTCGGACAGGGAGGAATCTACGGCTACACCTTC	CASSFQPLGQGGIYGYTF
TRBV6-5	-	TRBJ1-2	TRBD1	TGTGCCAGCAGTTACCTCCGGACAGGGGGCAGGAGTGGCTACACCTTC	CASSYLRTGGRSGYTF
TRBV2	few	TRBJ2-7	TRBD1	TGTGCCAGCAGTGGGACAGGGGTTCGGTCCTACGAGCAGTACTTC	CASSGTGVRSYEQYF
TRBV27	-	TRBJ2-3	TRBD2	TGTGCCAGCAGTTCCCCCCCCAGCGGGGTTTCTTCTAGCACAGATACGCAGTATTTT	CASSSPPSGVSSSTDTQYF
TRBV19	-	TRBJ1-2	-	TGTGCCAGTAGTATGCCCGGGGAGGGCAGGTATGGCTACACCTTC	CASSMPGEGRYGYTF
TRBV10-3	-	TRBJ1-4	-	TGTGCCACCAAACGGGGGGCGGGTGAAAAACTGTTTTTT	CATKRGAGEKLFF
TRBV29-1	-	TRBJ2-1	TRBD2	TGCAGCGTTGATGGGCTAGCGGGAGACTACAATGAGCAGTTCTTC	CSVDGLAGDYNEQFF
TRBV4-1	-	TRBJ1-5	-	TGCGCCAGCAGCCAACAGATAAATCAGCCCCAGCATTTT	CASSQQINQPQHF
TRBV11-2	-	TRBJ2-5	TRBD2	TGTGCCAGCAGCAGGGAGGGCGGCCGTCTTCAAGAGACCCAGTACTTC	CASSREGGRLQETQYF
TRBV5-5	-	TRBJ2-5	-	TGTGCCAGCAGCCGTCAGAATCAAGAGACCCAGTACTTC	CASSRQNQETQYF
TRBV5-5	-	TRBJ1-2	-	TGTGCCAGCAGCTTTATTCCGGGAGGTGGCAACGGCTACACCTTC	CASSFIPGGGNGYTF
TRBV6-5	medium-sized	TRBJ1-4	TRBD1	TGTGCCAGCAGTATCGACAGGGCCTATGAAAAACTGTTTTTT	CASSIDRAYEKLFF
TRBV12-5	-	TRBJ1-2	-	TGTGCTAGTGGTTTGGTACGTCCGGGGGGGCGAGGCTATGGCTACACCTTC	CASGLVRPGGRGYGYTF
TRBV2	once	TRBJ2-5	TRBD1	TGTGCCAGCAGCCTAGGGACAGGGGGCCCGACGAGGGAGACCCAGTACTTC	CASSLGTGGPTRETQYF
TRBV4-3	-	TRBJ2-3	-	TGCGCCAGCAGCCAAGGGGCAACCCTGTTCGGCACAGATACGCAGTATTTT	CASSQGATLFGTDTQYF
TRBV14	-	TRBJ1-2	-	TGTGCCAGCAGCCAAGTTGATGGGCAGTCCTATGGCTACACCTTC	CASSQVDGQSYGYTF
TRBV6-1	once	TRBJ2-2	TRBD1	TGTGCCAGCAGTGAACGGACAGGTCTTAACACCGGGGAGCTGTTTTTT	CASSERTGLNTGELFF
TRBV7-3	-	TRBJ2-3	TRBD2	TGTGCCAGCAGCTCCCGCGGCGGGAGGGGCACAGATACGCAGTATTTT	CASSSRGGRGTDTQYF
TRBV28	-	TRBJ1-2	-	TGTGCCAGCAGTTTATGGGGCCCGGGTCAAGGGGATGGCTACACCTTC	CASSLWGPGQGDGYTF
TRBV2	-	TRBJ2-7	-	TGTGCCAGCAGATGGGGAAGGACAGCCACCTACGAGCAGTACTTC	CASRWGRTATYEQYF
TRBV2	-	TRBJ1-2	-	TGTGCCAGCAGTAGAATGGCAGGTGGCTACACCTTC	CASSRMAGGYTF
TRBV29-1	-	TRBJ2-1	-	TGCAGCGTTGATGCGGGTAGTGGTAGGGAGTTCTTC	CSVDAGSGREFF
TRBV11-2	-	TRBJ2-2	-	TGTGCCAGCAGCTTAACAGACACGGGGGAGCTGTTTTTT	CASSLTDTGELFF